The present TCR gamma chain was sequenced within a study of gamma-delta T cells after stem cell transplantation. This CDR3 region has 18 residues. Germline loops: CDR1 EGSTGY, CDR2 YDSYTSSV. Comments on this clone: A much larger clone differs by one base, so this may be a read error.

TCRdb repeated clone calling on the RT-PCR reads with CATT. The sample carries roughly 1,800 gamma-chain clones, roughly 3.3% recorded once. The chain uses TRGV4 and TRGJP2. The sequenced sample was gamma-delta T cells. This clonotype was sampled from a human donor. It is not recorded whose cells these are; they may come from a transplant donor. CDR3 bases: TGTGCCCCCTGGGATAAGCCATCCCAATATAGTAGTGATTGGATCAAGACGTTT. Its protein is CAPWDKPSQYSSDWIKTF.